This TCR beta chain was documented in a study of shared clonotypes between healthy human individuals. Turning to the study itself: CD8 memory received one plate per donor, CD8 naive two, CD4 memory three and CD4 naive three.

Across several immunoSEQ plates, the genomic DNA of each subset was split evenly. Assay used: immunoSEQ multiplex PCR; TCRdb lists only in-frame clones, some missing. Of 2.5 million or so clones in the sample, around nine tenths were seen once. The germline V and J ends were trimmed by 6 bases and 5 bases, with 10 bases remaining between them. There are 12 residues in the CDR3. CDR1 SNHLY and CDR2 FYNNEI come from the germline V gene. Comment on this clone: This specimen includes other DNA sequences encoding the same CDR3.

The sequence derives from a man younger than 35 in good health. The V gene is TRBV2, the J gene TRBJ2-5; no clear D. The sequencing input was naive CD4+ T cells sorted from blood. Subset: CD45RA+ positively selected. CDR3 nucleotides: TGTGCCAGCAGCAGGCTTGGGGAGACCCAGTACTTC. Protein product: CASSRLGETQYF.